This record concerns one TCR beta chain sequence. The antigen remains undetermined. Using its own MiXCR run on the reads, TCRdb lists one record per CDR3 protein. The data hold just over 450,000 distinct CDR3 sequences, with roughly 42% observed a single time. This CDR3 comprises 14 residues. Trimming took off 3 bases at V and 2 bases at J, with 14 bases between the two ends. Germline CDR1 is DFQATT and CDR2 is SNEGSKA (reference sequence). These data are taken from a study of T cell repertoires in cytomegalovirus infection. Findings and caveats of the study: CMV carriers with the relevant HLA were identified by cumulative public TCR beta family frequency. Dominant in the ex vivo response were TCR beta clonotypes restricted by HLA-C and specific for CMV.

The sequence came from a human donor in good health (CMV status not recorded). Some clones in this sample may be carry-over from other donors' samples. The input for sequencing was cultured PBMCs, taken from culture after CMV antigen stimulation. This sequence joins TRBV20-1 and TRBJ2-7; D is undetermined. The CDR3 nucleotides are TGCAGTGCTAGTAGGTTTGGGCTGACCTACGAGCAGTACTTC. Its translation is CSASRFGLTYEQYF.